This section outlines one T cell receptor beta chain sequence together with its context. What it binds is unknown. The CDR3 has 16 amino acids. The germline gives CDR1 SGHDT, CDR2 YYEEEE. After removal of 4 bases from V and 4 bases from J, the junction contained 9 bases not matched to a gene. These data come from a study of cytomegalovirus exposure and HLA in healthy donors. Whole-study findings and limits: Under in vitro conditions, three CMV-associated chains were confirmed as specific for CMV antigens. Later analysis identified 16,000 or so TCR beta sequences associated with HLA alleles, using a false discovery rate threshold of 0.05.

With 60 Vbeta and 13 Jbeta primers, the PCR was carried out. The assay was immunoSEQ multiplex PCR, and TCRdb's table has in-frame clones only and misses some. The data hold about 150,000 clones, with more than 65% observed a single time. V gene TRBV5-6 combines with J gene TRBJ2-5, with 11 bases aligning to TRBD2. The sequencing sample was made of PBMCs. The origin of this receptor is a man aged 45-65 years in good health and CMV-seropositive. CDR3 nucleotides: TGTGCCAGCAGCCCCTTTCAGACTAGCGGGACAGAGACCCAGTACTTC. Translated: CASSPFQTSGTETQYF.